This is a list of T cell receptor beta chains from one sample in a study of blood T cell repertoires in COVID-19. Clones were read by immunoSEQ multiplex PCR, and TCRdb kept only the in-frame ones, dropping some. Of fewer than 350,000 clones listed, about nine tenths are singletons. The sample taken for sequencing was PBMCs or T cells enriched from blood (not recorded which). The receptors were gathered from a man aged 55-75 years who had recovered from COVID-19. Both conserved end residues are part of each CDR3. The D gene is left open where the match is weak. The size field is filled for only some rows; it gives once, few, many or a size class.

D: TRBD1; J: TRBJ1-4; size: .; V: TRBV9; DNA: TGTGCCAGCAGCCCCGGACAGGGGGCCGGTGAAAAACTGTTTTTT; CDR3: CASSPGQGAGEKLFF
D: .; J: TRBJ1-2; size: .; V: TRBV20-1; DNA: TGCAGTGCCACCAGTCTCTATGGCTACACCTTC; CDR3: CSATSLYGYTF
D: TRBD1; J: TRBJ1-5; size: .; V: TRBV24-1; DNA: TGTGCCACCAGTGAATCCGGGACAGGACATAGCAATCAGCCCCAGCATTTT; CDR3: CATSESGTGHSNQPQHF
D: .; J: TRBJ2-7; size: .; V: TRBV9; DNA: TGTGCCAGCAGCCGGGACAACCACGAGCAGTACTTC; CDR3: CASSRDNHEQYF
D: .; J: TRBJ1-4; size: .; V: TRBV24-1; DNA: TGTGCCACCAGTGATCCGGGGGACCGAGGTAATGAAAAACTGTTTTTT; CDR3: CATSDPGDRGNEKLFF
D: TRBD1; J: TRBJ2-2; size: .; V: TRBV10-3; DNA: TGTGCCCACCGACAGGGGGGCACCGGGGAGCTGTTTTTT; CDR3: CAHRQGGTGELFF
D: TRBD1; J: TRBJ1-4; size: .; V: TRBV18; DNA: TGTGCCAGCTCACCGATACAGACAGGGGAAGAAAAACTGTTTTTT; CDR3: CASSPIQTGEEKLFF
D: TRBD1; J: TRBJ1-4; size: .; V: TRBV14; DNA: TGTGCCAGCAGCCATCTACAGGGGGCAAATGAAAAACTGTTTTTT; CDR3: CASSHLQGANEKLFF
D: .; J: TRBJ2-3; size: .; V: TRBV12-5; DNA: TGTGCTAGTGGTTTGTCGACGGGTAACACAGATACGCAGTATTTT; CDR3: CASGLSTGNTDTQYF
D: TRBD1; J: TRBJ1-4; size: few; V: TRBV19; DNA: TGTGCCAGTAGTGACAGGGACGGTGAAAAACTGTTTTTT; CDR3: CASSDRDGEKLFF
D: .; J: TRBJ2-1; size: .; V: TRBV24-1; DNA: TGTGCCACCAGTGATCCCGTCAGGGGCCCAAGCTCCTACAATGAGCAGTTCTTC; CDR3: CATSDPVRGPSSYNEQFF
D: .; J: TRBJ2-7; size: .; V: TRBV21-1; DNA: TGTGCCAGCAGATTGGACAGGGCCGAGCAGTACTTC; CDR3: CASRLDRAEQYF
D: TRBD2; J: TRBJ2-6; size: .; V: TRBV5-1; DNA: TGCGCCAGCAGCTTAATACCGGGACTAGCGGGTCTCCCGGGGGGGGCCAACGTCCTGACTTTC; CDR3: CASSLIPGLAGLPGGANVLTF
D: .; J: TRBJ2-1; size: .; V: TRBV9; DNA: TGTGCCAGCAGCGCCCGAGGAGCCCCTTACAATGAGCAGTTCTTC; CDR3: CASSARGAPYNEQFF
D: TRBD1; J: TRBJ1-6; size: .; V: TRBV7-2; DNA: TGTGCCAGCAGCTCAGAAGGACAGGGGGTAGTTTCACCCCTCCACTTT; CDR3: CASSSEGQGVVSPLHF
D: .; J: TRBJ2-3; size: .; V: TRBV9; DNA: TGTGCCAGCAGCGCCCCCCGGTGGAGCACAGATACGCAGTATTTT; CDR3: CASSAPRWSTDTQYF
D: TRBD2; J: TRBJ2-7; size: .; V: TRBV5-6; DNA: TGTGCCAGCAGCTTGGTTATGGGGGGGACCTACTACGAGCAGTACTTC; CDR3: CASSLVMGGTYYEQYF
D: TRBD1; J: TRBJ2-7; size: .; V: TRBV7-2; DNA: TGTGCCAGCAGCTTCAGCTTTGGACAGGGGTACGAGCAGTACTTC; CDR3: CASSFSFGQGYEQYF
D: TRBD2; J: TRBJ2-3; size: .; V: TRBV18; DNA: TGTGCCAGCTCACCGATTCGGACTAGCGGGAACTTAGATACGCAGTATTTT; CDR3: CASSPIRTSGNLDTQYF
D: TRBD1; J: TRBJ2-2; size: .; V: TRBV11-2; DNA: TGTGCCAGCAGCTCGCAGGGGGCCGGGGAGCTGTTTTTT; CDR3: CASSSQGAGELFF
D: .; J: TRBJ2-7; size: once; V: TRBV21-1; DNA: TGTGCCGGGCTCGGGACTACTTACGAGCAGTACTTC; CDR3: CAGLGTTYEQYF
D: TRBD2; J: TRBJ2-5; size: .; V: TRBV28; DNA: TGTGCCAGTACTAGCGGGGGAGCCGTGAGGACCCAGTACTTC; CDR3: CASTSGGAVRTQYF
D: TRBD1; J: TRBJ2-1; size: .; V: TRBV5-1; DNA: TGCGCCAGCAGCTTAACCGGGACAGTGGGGAATGAGCAGTTCTTC; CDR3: CASSLTGTVGNEQFF
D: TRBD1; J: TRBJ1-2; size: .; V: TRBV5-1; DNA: TGCGCCAGCAGCTCAGGGACAGGGGGCTCTGGCTACACCTTC; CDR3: CASSSGTGGSGYTF
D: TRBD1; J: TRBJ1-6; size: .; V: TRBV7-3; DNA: TGTGCCAGCAGCTTAACGGGACAGGGGATGACACCCCTCCACTTT; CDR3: CASSLTGQGMTPLHF